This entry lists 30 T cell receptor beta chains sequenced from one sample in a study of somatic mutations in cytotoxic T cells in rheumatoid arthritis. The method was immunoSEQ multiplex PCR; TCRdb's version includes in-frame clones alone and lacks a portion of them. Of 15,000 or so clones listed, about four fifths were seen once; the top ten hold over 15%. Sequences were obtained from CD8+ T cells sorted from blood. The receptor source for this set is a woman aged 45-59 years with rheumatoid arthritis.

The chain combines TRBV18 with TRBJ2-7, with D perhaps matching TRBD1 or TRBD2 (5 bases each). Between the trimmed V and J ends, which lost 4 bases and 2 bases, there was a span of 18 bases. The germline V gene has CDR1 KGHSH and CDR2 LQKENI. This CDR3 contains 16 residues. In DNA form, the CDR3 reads TGTGCCAGCTCACTTCCCTTGAGGGACGGAACCTACGAGCAGTACTTC. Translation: CASSLPLRDGTYEQYF.

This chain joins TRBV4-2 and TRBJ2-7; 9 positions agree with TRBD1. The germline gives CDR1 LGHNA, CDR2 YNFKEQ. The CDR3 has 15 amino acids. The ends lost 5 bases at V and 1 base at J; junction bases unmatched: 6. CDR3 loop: CASSDRDRVSYEQYF. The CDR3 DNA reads TGTGCCAGCAGCGACCGGGACAGGGTTTCCTACGAGCAGTACTTC.

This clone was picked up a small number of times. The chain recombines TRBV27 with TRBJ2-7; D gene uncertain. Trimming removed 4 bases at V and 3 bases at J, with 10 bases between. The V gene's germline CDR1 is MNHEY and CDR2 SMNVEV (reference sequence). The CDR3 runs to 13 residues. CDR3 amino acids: CASSYQGRYEQYF. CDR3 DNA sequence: TGTGCCAGCAGTTACCAAGGTCGCTACGAGCAGTACTTC.

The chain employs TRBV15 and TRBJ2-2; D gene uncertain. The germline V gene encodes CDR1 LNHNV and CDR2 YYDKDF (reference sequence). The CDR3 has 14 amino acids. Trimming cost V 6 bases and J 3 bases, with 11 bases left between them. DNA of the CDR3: TGTGCCACCAGAAGGACGGATTACACCGGGGAGCTGTTTTTT. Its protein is CATRRTDYTGELFF.

The CDR3 DNA sequence: TGTGCCACCAGGCAGGTCGCAACGGGGGAGCAGTACTTC. The encoded protein is CATRQVATGEQYF. The rearrangement uses TRBV15 and TRBJ2-7, with a possible D match to TRBD2 (5 bases). There are 13 residues in the CDR3. CDR1 is LNHNV and CDR2 is YYDKDF in the germline V gene (reference sequence). The V end lost 6 bases, the J end lost 7 bases, and 16 bases lay between the germline ends. The variable domain in full, completed from reference TRBV15 and TRBJ2-7, reads DAMVIQNPRYQVTQFGKPVTLSCSQTLNHNVMYWYQQKSSQAPKLLFHYYDKDFNNEADTPDNFQSRRPNTSFCFLDIRSPGLGDTAMYLCATRQVATGEQYFGPGTRLTVT.

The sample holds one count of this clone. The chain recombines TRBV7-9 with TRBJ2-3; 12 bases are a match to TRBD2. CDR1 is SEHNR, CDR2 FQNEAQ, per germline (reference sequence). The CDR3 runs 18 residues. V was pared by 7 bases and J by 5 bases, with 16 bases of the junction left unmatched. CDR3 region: CASIPPWRTSGGKDTQYF. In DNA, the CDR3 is TGTGCCAGCATACCGCCGTGGCGTACTAGCGGGGGGAAAGATACGCAGTATTTT.

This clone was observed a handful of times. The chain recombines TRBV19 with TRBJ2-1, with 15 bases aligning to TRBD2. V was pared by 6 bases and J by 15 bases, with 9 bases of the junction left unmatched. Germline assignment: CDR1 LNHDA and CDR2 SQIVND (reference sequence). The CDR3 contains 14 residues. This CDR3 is CASSPGLAGGPRFF. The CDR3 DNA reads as TGTGCCAGTAGCCCCGGACTAGCGGGAGGGCCGAGGTTCTTC.

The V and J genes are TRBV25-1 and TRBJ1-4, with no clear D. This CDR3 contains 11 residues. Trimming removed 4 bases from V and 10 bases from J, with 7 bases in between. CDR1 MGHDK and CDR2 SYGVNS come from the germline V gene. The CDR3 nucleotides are TGTGCCAGCAGTGCGGGCGGAAAACTGTTTTTT. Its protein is CASSAGGKLFF.

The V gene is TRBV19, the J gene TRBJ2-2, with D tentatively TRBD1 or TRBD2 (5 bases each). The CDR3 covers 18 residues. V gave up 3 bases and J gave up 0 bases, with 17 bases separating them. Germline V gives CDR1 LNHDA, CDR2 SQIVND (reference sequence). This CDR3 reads CASSIGGFRGANTGELFF. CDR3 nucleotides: TGTGCCAGTAGTATTGGGGGTTTTCGCGGAGCGAACACCGGGGAGCTGTTTTTT.

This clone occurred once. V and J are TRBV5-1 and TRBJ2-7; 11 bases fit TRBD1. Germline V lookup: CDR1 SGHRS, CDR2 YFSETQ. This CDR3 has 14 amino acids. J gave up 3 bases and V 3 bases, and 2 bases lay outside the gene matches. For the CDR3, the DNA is TGCGCCAGCAGCTCCGGGACAGGGGGCTACGAGCAGTACTTC. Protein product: CASSSGTGGYEQYF. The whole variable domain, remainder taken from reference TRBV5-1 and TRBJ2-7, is KAGVTQTPRYLIKTRGQQVTLSCSPISGHRSVSWYQQTPGQGLQFLFEYFSETQRNKGNFPGRFSGRQFSNSRSEMNVSTLELGDSALYLCASSSGTGGYEQYFGPGTRLTVT.

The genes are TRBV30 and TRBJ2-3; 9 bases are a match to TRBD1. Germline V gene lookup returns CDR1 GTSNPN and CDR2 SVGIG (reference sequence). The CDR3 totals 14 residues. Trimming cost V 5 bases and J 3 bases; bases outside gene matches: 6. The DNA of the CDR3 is TGTGCCTGGGGGGACAGGGTAGTGACAGATACGCAGTATTTT. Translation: CAWGDRVVTDTQYF.

CDR3 amino acids: CASSLGGNTEAFF. The CDR3 coding sequence is TGTGCCAGCAGTTTAGGGGGCAACACTGAAGCTTTCTTT. The V gene is TRBV27, the J gene TRBJ1-1; D perhaps matches TRBD1 (6 bases). Germline values: CDR1 MNHEY, CDR2 SMNVEV (reference sequence). V was clipped by 2 bases and J by 2 bases, with 6 bases between them. The CDR3 has 13 residues.

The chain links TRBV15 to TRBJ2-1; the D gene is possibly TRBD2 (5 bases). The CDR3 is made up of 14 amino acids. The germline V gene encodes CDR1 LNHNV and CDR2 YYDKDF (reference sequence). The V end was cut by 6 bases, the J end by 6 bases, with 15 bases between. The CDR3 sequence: CATSFSGIGNEQFF. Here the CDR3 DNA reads TGTGCCACCAGTTTTTCCGGGATTGGCAATGAGCAGTTCTTC.

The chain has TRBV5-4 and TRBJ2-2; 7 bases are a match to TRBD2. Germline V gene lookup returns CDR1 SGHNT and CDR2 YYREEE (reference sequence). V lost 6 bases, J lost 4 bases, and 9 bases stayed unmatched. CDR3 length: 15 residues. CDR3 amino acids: CASNSGGVGTGELFF. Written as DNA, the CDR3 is TGTGCCAGCAACTCGGGGGGAGTGGGCACCGGGGAGCTGTTTTTT. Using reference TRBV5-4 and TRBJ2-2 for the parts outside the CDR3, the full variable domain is ETGVTQSPTHLIKTRGQQVTLRCSSQSGHNTVSWYQQALGQGPQFIFQYYREEENGRGNFPPRFSGLQFPNYSSELNVNALELDDSALYLCASNSGGVGTGELFFGEGSRLTVL.

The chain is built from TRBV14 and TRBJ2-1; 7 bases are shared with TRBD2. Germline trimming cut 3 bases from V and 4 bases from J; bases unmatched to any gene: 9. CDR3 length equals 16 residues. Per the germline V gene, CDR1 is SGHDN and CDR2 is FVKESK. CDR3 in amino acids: CASSHQRSGTYNEQFF. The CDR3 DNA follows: TGTGCCAGCAGCCACCAAAGAAGCGGGACTTACAATGAGCAGTTCTTC.

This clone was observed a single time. DNA of the CDR3: TGTGCCAGCAGTGAACTCGGGACAGGGGCCCCAAACACTGAAGCTTTCTTT. Residues: CASSELGTGAPNTEAFF. This sequence joins TRBV2 and TRBJ1-1; TRBD1 agrees at 10 bases. Unmatched junction bases numbered 8, after V lost 2 bases and J lost 2 bases. The CDR3 runs to 17 residues. Germline-derived CDR1 and CDR2 are SNHLY and FYNNEI.

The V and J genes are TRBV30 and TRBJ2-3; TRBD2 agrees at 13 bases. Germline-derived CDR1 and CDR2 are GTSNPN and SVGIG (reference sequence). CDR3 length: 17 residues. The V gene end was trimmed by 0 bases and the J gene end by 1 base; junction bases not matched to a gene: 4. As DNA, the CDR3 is TGTGCCTGGAGTGTAGCCGGACTAGCGGGAGGCACAGATACGCAGTATTTT. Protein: CAWSVAGLAGGTDTQYF.

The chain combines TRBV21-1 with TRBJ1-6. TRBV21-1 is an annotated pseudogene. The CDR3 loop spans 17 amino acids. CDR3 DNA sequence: TGTGCCAGCAGACTCCCTTCCACCCTCTCCTATAATTCACCCCTCCACTTT. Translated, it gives CASRLPSTLSYNSPLHF.

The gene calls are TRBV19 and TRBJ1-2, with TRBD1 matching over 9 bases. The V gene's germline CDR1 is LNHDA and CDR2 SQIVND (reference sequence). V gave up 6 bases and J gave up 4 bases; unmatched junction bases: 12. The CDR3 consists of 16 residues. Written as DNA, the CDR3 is TGTGCCAGTAGCCCGGGACAGGGTTGGGTTGGCTATGGCTACACCTTC. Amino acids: CASSPGQGWVGYGYTF.

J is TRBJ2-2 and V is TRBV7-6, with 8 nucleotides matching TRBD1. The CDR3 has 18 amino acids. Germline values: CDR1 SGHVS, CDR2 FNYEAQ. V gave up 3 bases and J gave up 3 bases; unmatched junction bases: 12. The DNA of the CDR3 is TGTGCCAGCAGCTTCCTGACAGGGGACTTAAGCTACACCGGGGAGCTGTTTTTT. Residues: CASSFLTGDLSYTGELFF.

The CDR3, as DNA: TGTGCCAGCAGGCCACCTTCCACCGGGGAGCTGTTTTTT. Translating it yields CASRPPSTGELFF. This rearrangement joins TRBV6-5 to TRBJ2-2; D gene ambiguous. V lost 6 bases and J lost 4, with 9 bases in between. Germline loops: CDR1 MNHEY, CDR2 SVGAGI. The CDR3 contains 13 residues.

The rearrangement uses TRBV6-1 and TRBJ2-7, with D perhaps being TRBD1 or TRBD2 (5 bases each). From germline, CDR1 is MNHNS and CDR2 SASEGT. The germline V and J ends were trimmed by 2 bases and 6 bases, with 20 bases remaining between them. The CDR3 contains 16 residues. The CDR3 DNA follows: TGTGCCAGCAGTGAACTGGGGACGGTCAAACTCTCCGAGCAGTACTTC. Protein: CASSELGTVKLSEQYF.

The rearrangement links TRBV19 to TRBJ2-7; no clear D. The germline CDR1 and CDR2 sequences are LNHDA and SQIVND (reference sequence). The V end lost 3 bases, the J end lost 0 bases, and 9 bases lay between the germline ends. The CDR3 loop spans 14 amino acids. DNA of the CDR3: TGTGCCAGTAGTATCACAGTTAGCTCCTACGAGCAGTACTTC. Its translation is CASSITVSSYEQYF.

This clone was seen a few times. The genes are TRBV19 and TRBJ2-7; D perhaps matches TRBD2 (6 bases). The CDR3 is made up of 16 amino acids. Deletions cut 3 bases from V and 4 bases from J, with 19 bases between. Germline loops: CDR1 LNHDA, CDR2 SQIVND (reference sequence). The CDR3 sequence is CASSMEGTLPSYEQYF. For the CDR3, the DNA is TGTGCCAGTAGTATGGAGGGGACGCTTCCTTCTTACGAGCAGTACTTC.

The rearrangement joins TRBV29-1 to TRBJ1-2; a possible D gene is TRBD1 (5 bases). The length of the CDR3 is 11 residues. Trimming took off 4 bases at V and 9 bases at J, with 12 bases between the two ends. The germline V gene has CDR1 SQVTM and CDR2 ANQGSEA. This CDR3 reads CSVATGSSYTF. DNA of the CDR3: TGCAGCGTTGCCACAGGATCAAGCTACACCTTC.

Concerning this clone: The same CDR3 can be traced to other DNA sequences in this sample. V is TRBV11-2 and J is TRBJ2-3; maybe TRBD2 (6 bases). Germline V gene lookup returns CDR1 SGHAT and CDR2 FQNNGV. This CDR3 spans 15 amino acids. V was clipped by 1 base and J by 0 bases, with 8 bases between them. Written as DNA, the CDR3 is TGTGCCAGCAGCTTAGTCGGGACTAGCACAGATACGCAGTATTTT. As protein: CASSLVGTSTDTQYF. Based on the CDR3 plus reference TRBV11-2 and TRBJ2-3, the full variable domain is EAGVAQSPRYKIIEKRQSVAFWCNPISGHATLYWYQQILGQGPKLLIQFQNNGVVDDSQLPKDRFSAERLKGVDSTLKIQPAKLEDSAVYLCASSLVGTSTDTQYFGPGTRLTVL.

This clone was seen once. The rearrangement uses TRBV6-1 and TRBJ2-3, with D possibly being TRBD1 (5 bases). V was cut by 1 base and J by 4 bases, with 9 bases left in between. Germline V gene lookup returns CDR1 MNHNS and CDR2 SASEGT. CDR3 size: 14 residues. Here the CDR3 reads CASSEGGAPDTQYF. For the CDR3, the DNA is TGTGCCAGCAGTGAAGGTGGGGCCCCAGATACGCAGTATTTT.

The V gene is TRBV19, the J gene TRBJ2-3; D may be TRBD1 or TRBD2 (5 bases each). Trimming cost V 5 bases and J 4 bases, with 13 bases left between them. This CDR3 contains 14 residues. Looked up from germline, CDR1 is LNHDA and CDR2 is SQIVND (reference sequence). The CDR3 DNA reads TGTGCCAGTAGTCCGGGACCATCCCCAGATACGCAGTATTTT. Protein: CASSPGPSPDTQYF.

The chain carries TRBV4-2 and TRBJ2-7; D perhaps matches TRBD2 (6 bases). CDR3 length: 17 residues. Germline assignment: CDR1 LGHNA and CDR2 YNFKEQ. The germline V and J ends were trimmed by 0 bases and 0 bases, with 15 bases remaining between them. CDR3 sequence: CASSQEASGRLSYEQYF. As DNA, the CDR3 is TGTGCCAGCAGCCAAGAGGCCAGCGGGCGGCTCTCCTACGAGCAGTACTTC.

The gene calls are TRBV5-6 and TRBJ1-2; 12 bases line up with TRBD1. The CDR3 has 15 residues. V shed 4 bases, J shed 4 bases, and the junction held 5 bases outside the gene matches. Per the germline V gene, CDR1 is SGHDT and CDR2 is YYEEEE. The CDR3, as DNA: TGTGCCAGCAGCATTGGGACAGGGGGCTCCTATGGCTACACCTTC. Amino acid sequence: CASSIGTGGSYGYTF.